This is a list of T cell receptor beta chains from one sample in a study of post-analysis software for immune sequencing data. One entry per CDR3 protein, called by TCRdb with MiXCR from the PCR reads. This table holds fewer than 900,000 distinct CDR3 sequences, about 43% found once. Source material: blood. These receptors were obtained from a girl between 10 and 17 years old with multiple sclerosis. The CDR3 runs from the conserved cysteine through the conserved F or W. Fields, in order: clone size, V gene, CDR3 length, J gene, D gene, CDR3 protein, CDR3 DNA. A D gene is named only where the DNA matches it firmly. Clone size is stated in some rows and not others, as once, few, many or a class when expanded.

>-|TRBV11-2|15|TRBJ1-2|TRBD1
CASSHPAGGVHGYTF
TGTGCCAGCAGCCACCCAGCAGGGGGCGTTCATGGCTACACCTTC
>-|TRBV6-6|15|TRBJ2-3|TRBD2
CASRTSGVSTDTQYF
TGTGCCAGCAGGACTAGCGGAGTTAGCACAGATACGCAGTATTTT
>few|TRBV5-1|16|TRBJ2-7|-
CASSPRSSFSSYEQYF
TGCGCCAGCAGTCCCCGGAGTAGCTTCAGCTCCTACGAGCAGTACTTC
>few|TRBV29-1|14|TRBJ1-2|-
CSVKSSGWGYGYTF
TGCAGCGTGAAGTCCTCAGGGTGGGGCTATGGCTACACCTTC
>-|TRBV6-2/TRBV6-3|14|TRBJ1-2|-
CASSYSASNYGYTF
TGTGCCAGCAGTTACTCGGCGAGTAACTATGGCTACACCTTC
>-|TRBV25-1|14|TRBJ1-5|-
CASSELSSNQPQHF
TGTGCCAGCAGTGAATTGAGCAGCAATCAGCCCCAGCATTTT
>many|TRBV29-1|14|TRBJ2-1|-
CSVGGGGSYNEQFF
TGCAGCGTTGGGGGCGGAGGTAGTTACAATGAGCAGTTCTTC
>-|TRBV7-8|15|TRBJ2-2|-
CASSPIGGNTGELFF
TGTGCCAGCAGCCCAATCGGGGGGAACACCGGGGAGCTGTTTTTT
>few|TRBV7-9|15|TRBJ2-7|TRBD1
CASSSLGTGGYEQYF
TGTGCCAGCAGCTCCCTCGGGACAGGGGGATACGAGCAGTACTTC
>-|TRBV28|15|TRBJ2-1|TRBD2
CASSTLAGMDNEQFF
TGTGCCAGCAGTACCCTAGCGGGAATGGATAATGAGCAGTTCTTC
>-|TRBV6-2/TRBV6-3|17|TRBJ2-1|-
CASSYGSALSSYNEQFF
TGTGCCAGCAGTTACGGGTCAGCACTGAGCTCCTACAATGAGCAGTTCTTC
>-|TRBV3-1|15|TRBJ2-7|-
CASSQGGATSYEQYF
TGTGCCAGCAGCCAAGGCGGAGCGACCTCCTACGAGCAGTACTTC
>few|TRBV14|15|TRBJ2-1|TRBD2
CATSPGLAGGGEQFF
TGTGCCACCTCCCCCGGACTAGCGGGAGGGGGTGAGCAGTTCTTC
>-|TRBV28|12|TRBJ2-3|-
CASSFMGDTQYF
TGTGCCAGCAGTTTCATGGGAGATACGCAGTATTTT
>-|TRBV29-1|14|TRBJ2-7|-
CSVRPNRATYEQYF
TGCAGCGTTAGGCCAAACAGGGCCACCTACGAGCAGTACTTC
>few|TRBV29-1|14|TRBJ2-1|-
CSVDGYSGYNEQFF
TGCAGCGTTGACGGTTACAGCGGGTACAATGAGCAGTTCTTC
>-|TRBV7-8|16|TRBJ2-7|TRBD2
CASSPRAGGPSYEQYF
TGTGCCAGCAGCCCTCGAGCGGGAGGGCCCTCCTACGAGCAGTACTTC
>-|TRBV6-5|16|TRBJ2-4|-
CASSLFAGAAKNIQYF
TGTGCCAGCAGCCTGTTCGCGGGGGCGGCCAAAAACATTCAGTACTTC
>many|TRBV29-1|12|TRBJ2-7|TRBD1
CSVRQGAGEQYF
TGCAGCGTACGACAGGGGGCAGGCGAGCAGTACTTC
>few|TRBV12-3/TRBV12-4|21|TRBJ2-5|TRBD2
CASSFALEQREGRLFQETQYF
TGTGCCAGCAGTTTCGCCCTAGAACAGCGGGAGGGCCGTCTTTTCCAAGAGACCCAGTACTTC
>-|TRBV3-1|17|TRBJ2-5|TRBD2
CASSLLKASGRRETQYF
TGTGCCAGCAGCCTCCTCAAGGCTAGCGGGAGGCGAGAGACCCAGTACTTC
>many|TRBV7-2|14|TRBJ2-7|-
CASSLGDSRYEQYF
TGTGCCAGCAGCTTGGGTGACAGCCGATACGAGCAGTACTTC
>-|TRBV14|17|TRBJ1-1|-
CASSQEGRVRGTTEAFF
TGTGCCAGCAGCCAAGAAGGGCGAGTCCGGGGGACCACTGAAGCTTTCTTT
>few|TRBV27|15|TRBJ2-5|TRBD1
CASSRSRDREETQYF
TGTGCCAGCAGCCGATCCCGGGACAGGGAGGAGACCCAGTACTTC
>-|TRBV20-1|14|TRBJ2-5|-
CSAPSRRNPETQYF
TGCAGTGCCCCCTCGCGCCGGAACCCGGAGACCCAGTACTTC
>-|TRBV6-2/TRBV6-3|14|TRBJ2-1|-
CASSFRQDYNEQFF
TGTGCCAGCAGTTTCAGACAGGACTACAATGAGCAGTTCTTC
>-|TRBV29-1|12|TRBJ2-1|-
CSVVSQNNEQFF
TGCAGCGTTGTTAGCCAGAACAATGAGCAGTTCTTC
>-|TRBV7-2|15|TRBJ2-1|-
CASSLAGLAYNEQFF
TGTGCCAGCAGCTTAGCCGGCCTAGCGTACAATGAGCAGTTCTTC
>-|TRBV24-1|13|TRBJ1-5|-
CATSDSSLQPQHF
TGTGCCACCAGTGATTCTAGTTTACAGCCCCAGCATTTT
>-|TRBV28|12|TRBJ1-2|-
CASFSSHYGYTF
TGTGCCAGCTTCTCTTCGCACTATGGCTACACCTTC
>-|TRBV18|15|TRBJ2-7|-
CASSPPGERAYEQYF
TGTGCCAGCTCACCACCGGGGGAGAGGGCCTACGAGCAGTACTTC
>-|TRBV20-1|15|TRBJ2-1|TRBD2
CSAYLAGVSYNEQFF
TGCAGTGCTTACCTAGCGGGAGTTTCTTACAATGAGCAGTTCTTC
>-|TRBV29-1|15|TRBJ1-2|-
CSVEMSGSDDYGYTF
TGCAGCGTTGAAATGTCCGGGAGCGACGACTATGGCTACACCTTC
>once|TRBV7-2|13|TRBJ1-2|TRBD1
CASSPNRGSGYTF
TGTGCCAGCAGCCCCAACAGGGGTTCGGGCTACACCTTC
>-|TRBV4-3|11|TRBJ2-7|-
CASRPADEQYF
TGCGCCAGCCGGCCCGCAGACGAGCAGTACTTC
>-|TRBV29-1|14|TRBJ2-1|-
CSAGRAGGWNEQFF
TGCAGCGCTGGTAGGGCAGGGGGGTGGAATGAGCAGTTCTTC
>-|TRBV20-1|19|TRBJ1-5|-
CSATRADIGPIFSNQPQHF
TGCAGTGCTACCCGCGCAGACATAGGCCCAATTTTTAGCAATCAGCCCCAGCATTTT
>-|TRBV28|17|TRBJ2-4|-
CASSLRGAVAAKNIQYF
TGTGCCAGCAGCCTTCGGGGAGCGGTCGCGGCCAAAAACATTCAGTACTTC
>-|TRBV6-1|21|TRBJ2-4|TRBD2
CASSPLGGIAGGGLAKNIQYF
TGTGCCAGCAGCCCGTTAGGGGGGATAGCGGGAGGAGGTCTAGCCAAAAACATTCAGTACTTC
>few|TRBV15|13|TRBJ2-1|-
CATADGVYNEQFF
TGTGCCACCGCTGATGGTGTCTACAATGAGCAGTTCTTC
>few|TRBV5-1|14|TRBJ2-7|-
CASSLEGVPYEQYF
TGCGCCAGCAGCTTGGAAGGGGTGCCCTACGAGCAGTACTTC
>once|TRBV7-2|17|TRBJ2-6|TRBD2
CASRGLAGSSGANVLTF
TGTGCCAGCAGGGGACTAGCGGGTTCCTCTGGGGCCAACGTCCTGACTTTC
>-|TRBV5-1|12|TRBJ2-7|-
CASSSTGIEQYF
TGCGCCAGCAGCTCAACAGGGATCGAGCAGTACTTC
>-|TRBV7-2|20|TRBJ2-1|TRBD1
CASTKSSGTELSLRYNEQFF
TGTGCCAGCACCAAAAGCTCGGGGACAGAACTGTCCCTACGATACAATGAGCAGTTCTTC
>-|TRBV27|16|TRBJ2-7|-
CASSLSPLQSSYEQYF
TGTGCCAGCAGTTTATCTCCCCTTCAGAGCTCCTACGAGCAGTACTTC
>-|TRBV11-1|16|TRBJ2-1|TRBD2
CASGYETSGRLGEQFF
TGTGCCAGCGGATATGAGACTAGCGGGAGACTTGGTGAGCAGTTCTTC
>-|TRBV12-3/TRBV12-4|12|TRBJ1-1|-
CASSLSGSAAFF
TGTGCCAGCAGTTTAAGTGGGTCGGCAGCTTTCTTT
>-|TRBV9|14|TRBJ2-7|TRBD2
CANSVGTSSYEQYF
TGTGCCAACAGCGTCGGGACTAGCTCCTACGAGCAGTACTTC
>-|TRBV20-1|12|TRBJ2-1|-
CSAFIQGYEQFF
TGCAGTGCTTTCATACAGGGATATGAGCAGTTCTTC
>-|TRBV5-1|14|TRBJ1-2|TRBD1
CASSLQDRDYGYTF
TGCGCCAGCAGCTTGCAGGACAGGGATTATGGCTACACCTTC
>-|TRBV24-1|15|TRBJ2-3|-
CATSAHPDRSDTQYF
TGTGCCACCAGTGCCCACCCCGACAGGTCAGATACGCAGTATTTT
>-|TRBV29-1|13|TRBJ1-2|TRBD1
CSVEMGQSGGYTF
TGCAGCGTTGAGATGGGACAGTCAGGTGGCTACACCTTC
>-|TRBV27|13|TRBJ1-6|-
CASSLIGASPLHF
TGTGCCAGCAGCCTCATCGGGGCCTCACCCCTCCACTTT